What follows describes a single TCR beta chain. Germline V lookup: CDR1 SEHNR, CDR2 FQNEAQ (reference sequence). The CDR3 totals 15 residues. These data originate in a study of T cells expressing NK-cell markers. Study-level background: The study drew TCR beta repertoires from sorted CD3+CD56+NKG2C+, CD3+CD56+NKG2C- and CD3+CD56-NKG2C+ T cells.

From the 5' RACE reads, TCRdb lists one entry per CDR3 protein and no DNA. The sample data list 200,000 to 300,000 distinct CDR3 sequences. The rearrangement joins TRBV7-9 to TRBJ2-1; the D call of TRBD1 rests on TCRdb alone, since no DNA is present to check it. The clonotype originates from a woman between 18 and 75 years old in good health. The sample taken for sequencing was blood T cells: a sorted CD56 or NKG2C T cell subset, CD4+ or CD8+ T cells, or bulk PBMC T cells (not recorded which). The CDR3 loop reads CASSPGTGGVDEQFF.